This T cell receptor (beta chain) comes out of a study of blood T cells in healthy people across ages. Broader study findings: Comparison with aged donors showed that long-lived donors had more naive CD4+ cells and higher diversity. With age, beta diversity per million T cells declined roughly linearly, significantly by 40.

Then a second PCR, running roughly 7 to 11 cycles, was carried out with a sample-barcoded 5' primer and a J-beta primer mix. MiXCR was run by TCRdb on the 5' RACE reads, yielding one entry per CDR3 protein. The table lists 700,000 to 950,000 distinct CDR3 sequences, roughly 64% of them singletons. The total RNA that was extracted per sample amounted to at least 5.5 micrograms. V was pared by 6 bases and J by 12 bases, with 7 bases of the junction left unmatched. The CDR3 is 11 residues long. Germline V gene sequence: CDR1 DFQATT, CDR2 SNEGSKA (reference sequence). This clonotype was found a few times. Its antigen is undetermined.

The receptor was isolated from a man aged 25 to 40 in good health. V usage is TRBV20-1 and J usage is TRBJ2-3; 9 bases fit TRBD2. The sample was blood. CDR3 in DNA: TGCAGTGCGAGCCCGGGACTAGCCCAGTATTTT. The encoded protein is CSASPGLAQYF.